These 24 T cell receptor beta chains came from one sample sequenced in a study of cytomegalovirus exposure and HLA in healthy donors. The PCR employed 60 Vbeta primers together with 13 Jbeta primers. Measured with immunoSEQ multiplex PCR; TCRdb has only the in-frame clones, and not every one. The sample records some 110,000 clones, roughly three quarters being singletons. Sequenced input: PBMCs. All receptors derive from a man aged 50 to 60 in good health and CMV-seropositive.

The V gene is TRBV7-2, the J gene TRBJ2-5; 13 bases are a match to TRBD2. The trim removed 5 bases at V and 4 bases at J, leaving 4 bases unmatched. This CDR3 has 15 residues. From germline, CDR1 is SGHTA and CDR2 FQGNSA. CDR3 loop: CASSVGLAGVETQYF. The CDR3 DNA is TGTGCCAGCAGCGTCGGACTAGCGGGAGTAGAGACCCAGTACTTC.

This clone was seen just once. This rearrangement joins TRBV7-2 to TRBJ1-2, with D uncertain. V was shortened by 4 bases and J by 6 bases, with 15 bases between the two germline ends. CDR1 and CDR2 from the germline V gene are SGHTA and FQGNSA. CDR3 length: 14 residues. This CDR3 reads CASSYIEAINGYTF. The CDR3 DNA follows: TGTGCCAGCAGCTACATAGAGGCCATCAATGGCTACACCTTC.

J is TRBJ2-3 and V is TRBV10-3; TRBD1 matches 7 bases. Germline V lookup: CDR1 ENHRY, CDR2 SYGVKD. This CDR3 comprises 14 residues. After removal of 7 bases from V and 1 base from J, the junction contained 5 bases not matched to a gene. The CDR3: CAIKTGEGTDTQYF. The CDR3 coding sequence is TGTGCCATCAAAACAGGGGAAGGCACAGATACGCAGTATTTT.

The chain recombines TRBV2 with TRBJ2-2; no clear D gene. The V gene lost 3 bases and the J gene lost 4 bases, with 9 bases spanning the gap. CDR3 length equals 14 residues. From germline, CDR1 is SNHLY and CDR2 FYNNEI. CDR3 nucleotide sequence: TGTGCCAGCAGTGAGAGGATCTCCACCGGGGAGCTGTTTTTT. It specifies CASSERISTGELFF.

The chain recombines TRBV7-2 with TRBJ2-2, with D tentatively TRBD1 (5 bases). Deletions cut 4 bases from V and 5 bases from J, with 8 bases between. This CDR3 is 13 amino acids long. Per germline, CDR1 SGHTA and CDR2 FQGNSA. The CDR3 DNA reads TGTGCCAGCAGCTCCCGACAGACCGGGGAGCTGTTTTTT. Translating gives CASSSRQTGELFF.

V gene TRBV15 combines with J gene TRBJ2-3; no definite D call. V lost 1 base and J 1 base, leaving 9 bases between the germline ends. In germline, CDR1 is LNHNV, CDR2 YYDKDF (reference sequence). The CDR3 sequence is 15 residues long. Written as DNA, the CDR3 is TGTGCCACCAGCAGAGGGAGTGGCGGCACAGATACGCAGTATTTT. Its translation: CATSRGSGGTDTQYF.

The J gene is TRBJ2-3, the V gene TRBV11-3, with 10 bases aligning to TRBD2. Germline V gene sequence: CDR1 SGHNT, CDR2 YENEEA. The length of the CDR3 is 20 residues. After removal of 5 bases from V and 2 bases from J, the junction contained 19 bases not matched to a gene. CDR3 coding DNA: TGTGCCAGCAGCACCCGAGACAAGAGGCTAGCGGGGGAGATCACAGATACGCAGTATTTT. Translated: CASSTRDKRLAGEITDTQYF.

The sample holds one count of this clone. The V call is TRBV5-8, the J call TRBJ2-2, with TRBD1 as a possible D gene (5 bases). The CDR3 has 16 residues. V was cut by 5 bases and J by 0 bases, with 14 bases left in between. Germline-derived CDR1 and CDR2 are SGHTS and YDEGEE. The CDR3 DNA reads TGTGCCAGCAGTCAGGGCCTCGCGACGAACACCGGGGAGCTGTTTTTT. As protein: CASSQGLATNTGELFF.

CDR3 nucleotides: TGCGCCAGCAGCGGCAGGGGGCTGACCGGGGAGCTGTTTTTT. Its protein product is CASSGRGLTGELFF. This chain uses TRBV10-1 with TRBJ2-2; TRBD1 matches 8 bases. Trimming cost V 6 bases and J 5 bases; bases outside gene matches: 5. The CDR3 loop spans 14 amino acids. Looked up from germline, CDR1 is WNHNN and CDR2 is SYGVQD (reference sequence).

The chain carries TRBV25-1 and TRBJ2-7, with 9 bases fitting TRBD1. The CDR3 totals 13 residues. Germline V gene lookup returns CDR1 MGHDK and CDR2 SYGVNS. V shed 3 bases, J shed 6 bases, and the junction held 3 bases outside the gene matches. CDR3 DNA sequence: TGTGCCAGCAGTGACCGGGACAGGGTCGAGCAGTACTTC. Its protein product is CASSDRDRVEQYF.

The chain recombines TRBV19 with TRBJ2-3; TRBD1 matches at 7 bases. The CDR3 is 15 amino acids. Germline V CDR1 and CDR2: LNHDA, SQIVND (reference sequence). Trimming at V came to 6 bases and at J to 2 bases, leaving 8 bases not matched to a gene. Here the CDR3 reads CASSDREGYTDTQYF. The CDR3 DNA reads as TGTGCCAGTAGCGACAGGGAAGGTTACACAGATACGCAGTATTTT.

V and J are TRBV25-1 and TRBJ1-1; TRBD1 might be the D (5 bases). CDR1 and CDR2 (germline): MGHDK, SYGVNS. The ends were cut back, 3 bases at V and 10 bases at J, with 12 bases in the middle. There are 12 residues in the CDR3. Here the CDR3 DNA reads TGTGCCAGCAGTGAGCGGTTAGGGGTAGCTTTCTTT. It specifies CASSERLGVAFF.

The gene calls are TRBV27 and TRBJ2-3, with D uncertain. The CDR3 spans 14 residues. The germline V gene has CDR1 MNHEY and CDR2 SMNVEV (reference sequence). Between the trimmed V and J ends, which lost 6 bases and 0 bases, there was a span of 10 bases. CDR3 in DNA: TGTGCCAGCAGATCCGTCCCTAGCACAGATACGCAGTATTTT. Residues: CASRSVPSTDTQYF.

This clone was picked up one time. The chain has TRBV9 and TRBJ2-6, with 12 bases identical to TRBD2. V was pared by 3 bases and J by 0 bases, with 1 base of the junction left unmatched. The CDR3 totals 17 residues. CDR1 is SGDLS and CDR2 is YYNGEE in the germline V gene. The CDR3 loop is CASSGTSGISGANVLTF. The CDR3 region has the DNA TGTGCCAGCAGCGGGACTAGCGGGATCTCTGGGGCCAACGTCCTGACTTTC.

The chain has TRBV4-3 and TRBJ1-2; D is unresolved. The CDR3 runs to 15 residues. Deletions cut 3 bases from V and 5 bases from J, with 16 bases between. Germline V lookup: CDR1 LGHNA, CDR2 YSLEER. CDR3 DNA: TGCGCCAGCAGCCATACACCTGGCACGGGTTATGGCTACACCTTC. It yields the protein CASSHTPGTGYGYTF.

V usage is TRBV5-8 and J usage is TRBJ2-7; 7 bases map to TRBD2. The J segment lost 1 base and the V segment lost 0 bases, leaving 13 bases of the junction unmatched. CDR1 and CDR2 (germline): SGHTS, YDEGEE. The CDR3 length is 18 residues. CDR3 DNA: TGTGCCAGCAGCTTGGGAGTCGGGACGGGAGGAACTTCCTACGAGCAGTACTTC. It specifies CASSLGVGTGGTSYEQYF.

The genes are TRBV7-2 and TRBJ2-1; 8 bases are shared with TRBD1. With V trimmed by 0 bases and J by 12 bases, 4 bases remained unmatched. Germline V gives CDR1 SGHTA, CDR2 FQGNSA. This CDR3 region has 13 residues. As DNA, the CDR3 is TGTGCCAGCAGCTTAGCGGGACAGGTGAGGCAGTTCTTC. Protein product: CASSLAGQVRQFF.

This clone has just a few counts. The rearrangement uses TRBV7-2 and TRBJ2-4, with TRBD2 matching over 8 bases. The length of the CDR3 is 18 residues. J gave up 9 bases and V 4 bases, and 20 bases lay outside the gene matches. CDR1 is SGHTA and CDR2 is FQGNSA in the germline V gene. The CDR3 here is CASSSRITSGIFGGIQYF. The CDR3 DNA is TGTGCCAGCAGCTCTAGGATAACTAGCGGTATATTCGGCGGCATTCAGTACTTC.

This clone was counted between two and nine times. V usage is TRBV21-1 and J usage is TRBJ2-3; TRBD2 is the table's D call and was not checked against the DNA. TRBV21-1 represents a pseudogene. The CDR3 spans 17 residues. CDR3 sequence: CASSKIGAGGETDTQYF. DNA of the CDR3: TGTGCCAGCAGCAAAATCGGAGCGGGAGGTGAGACAGATACGCAGTATTTT.

The chain carries TRBV28 and TRBJ1-1; a weak D match, TRBD1 (6 bases). The ends were cut back, 0 bases at V and 1 base at J, with 6 bases in the middle. Germline CDR1 is MDHEN and CDR2 is SYDVKM. The CDR3 length is 14 residues. The CDR3 region has the DNA TGTGCCAGCAGTTTATGGGACAGGAACACTGAAGCTTTCTTT. Amino acids: CASSLWDRNTEAFF.

The V and J genes are TRBV15 and TRBJ2-7; the match to TRBD2 covers 9 bases. The germline CDR1 and CDR2 sequences are LNHNV and YYDKDF (reference sequence). Trimming removed 2 bases from V and 7 bases from J; junction bases left unmatched: 15. This CDR3 spans 17 amino acids. As DNA, the CDR3 is TGTGCCACCAGCAGACTACCCGGGAGCGGGGGGCCCCCGGAGCAGTACTTC. Encoded protein: CATSRLPGSGGPPEQYF.

The genes are TRBV6-6 and TRBJ1-2; possibly TRBD1 for D (6 bases). Per the germline V gene, CDR1 is MNHNY and CDR2 is SVGAGI (reference sequence). The CDR3 loop spans 16 amino acids. V was cut by 0 bases and J by 7 bases, with 18 bases left in between. Here the CDR3 reads CASSYSNDRTISGYTF. The CDR3 bases are TGTGCCAGCAGTTACTCGAATGACAGGACAATAAGTGGCTACACCTTC.

The J gene is TRBJ1-2, the V gene TRBV27; 8 bases agree with TRBD1. V shed 5 bases and J 5 bases; nucleotides not matched to a gene: 4. Germline loops: CDR1 MNHEY, CDR2 SMNVEV (reference sequence). The CDR3 is made up of 13 amino acids. The CDR3 DNA reads TGTGCCAGCAGTCTTACAGGGGGATATGGCTACACCTTC. Protein product: CASSLTGGYGYTF.

CDR3 amino acids: CASSWAQGNQETQYF. The CDR3 coding sequence is TGCGCCAGCAGCTGGGCTCAGGGGAATCAAGAGACCCAGTACTTC. This chain joins TRBV5-1 and TRBJ2-5; weak D call: TRBD1 (6 bases). Trimming shortened V by 3 bases and J by 2 bases, and 14 bases separated the two germline ends. CDR3 length: 15 residues. The germline V gene encodes CDR1 SGHRS and CDR2 YFSETQ.